The 3 T cell receptor beta chains listed next were all sequenced from one sample in a study of identical twins. TCRdb redid the calling of the 5' RACE reads with MiXCR, one entry per CDR3 protein. The sample has approximately 670,000 distinct CDR3 sequences; 6.1% are singletons. Sequenced input: naive T cells sorted from blood. The receptor set was obtained from a man between 18 and 35 years old in good health.

V and J are TRBV10-2 and TRBJ1-2; D is uncertain. Germline-derived CDR1 and CDR2 are WSHSY and SAAADI. Trimming removed 3 bases at V and 8 bases at J, with 13 bases between. The CDR3 has 13 residues. The chain's CDR3 is CASSELSALGYTF. The CDR3, as DNA: TGCGCCAGCAGTGAATTGTCAGCTCTCGGCTACACCTTC.

The V call is TRBV19, the J call TRBJ1-1, with D unresolved. This CDR3 spans 15 amino acids. Germline V CDR1 and CDR2: LNHDA, SQIVND (reference sequence). The V and J ends lost 10 bases and 0 bases respectively, with 18 bases between them. CDR3 nucleotide sequence: TGTGCCACTAAGCTTCACCAGGCAATGAACACTGAAGCTTTCTTT. Translating gives CATKLHQAMNTEAFF.

This clonotype was picked up many times. The chain has TRBV24-1 and TRBJ2-1; D unresolved. Per germline, CDR1 KGHDR and CDR2 SFDVKD. This CDR3 contains 13 residues. The ends were cut back, 2 bases at V and 7 bases at J, with 8 bases in the middle. The CDR3 bases are TGTGCCACCAGTGATTCGCGTAAAAATGAGCAGTTCTTC. It encodes CATSDSRKNEQFF.